The source of this T cell receptor (beta chain) is a study of T-cell reconstitution after alpha-beta-depleted transplantation in children. Study-wide results and limits: Alpha-beta T cells present about two months after transplant were reported to originate from several hundred expanded graft clones. Newly produced T cells mostly provided counts and TCRbeta diversity after one year, as hyperexpanded clones declined.

As to this clonotype: Its target is unknown.

Germline V CDR1 and CDR2: SGHRS, YFSETQ. The CDR3 is made up of 16 amino acids. Trimming removed 3 bases from V and 3 bases from J; junction bases left unmatched: 8. Preparation of the TCRbeta library was carried out with unique molecular identifiers. TCRdb ran MiXCR on the PCR reads and lists one entry per CDR3 protein. The table records hundreds of thousands of distinct CDR3 sequences, approximately 14% of them present only once. V usage is TRBV5-1 and J usage is TRBJ2-3; 9 bases match TRBD2. The starting material was PBMCs, obtained before TCRalphabeta/CD19-depleted stem cell transplant. The receptor was derived from a girl aged 2 to 9 with congenital amegakaryocytic thrombocytopenia, due to receive a stem cell transplant. For the CDR3, the DNA is TGCGCCAGCAGCTCCTTAGCGGGAGCCGGGACAGATACGCAGTATTTT. Encoded protein: CASSSLAGAGTDTQYF.